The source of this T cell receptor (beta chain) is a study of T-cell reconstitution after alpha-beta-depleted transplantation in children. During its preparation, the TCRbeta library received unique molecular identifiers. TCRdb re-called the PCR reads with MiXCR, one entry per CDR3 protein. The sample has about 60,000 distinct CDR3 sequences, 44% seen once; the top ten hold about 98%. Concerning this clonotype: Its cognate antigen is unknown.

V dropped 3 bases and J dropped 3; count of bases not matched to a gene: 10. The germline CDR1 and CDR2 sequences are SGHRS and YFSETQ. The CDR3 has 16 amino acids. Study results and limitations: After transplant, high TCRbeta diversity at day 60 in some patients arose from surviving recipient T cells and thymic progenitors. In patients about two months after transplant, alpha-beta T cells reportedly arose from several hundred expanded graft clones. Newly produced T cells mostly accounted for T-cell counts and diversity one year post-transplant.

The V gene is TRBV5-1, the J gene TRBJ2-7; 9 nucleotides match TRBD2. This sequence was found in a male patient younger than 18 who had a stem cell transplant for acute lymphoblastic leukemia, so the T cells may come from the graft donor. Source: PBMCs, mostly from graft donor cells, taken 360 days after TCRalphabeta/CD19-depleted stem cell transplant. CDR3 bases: TGCGCCAGCAGCTCACCTAGGGCTAGCGGGATCTACGAGCAGTACTTC. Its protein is CASSSPRASGIYEQYF. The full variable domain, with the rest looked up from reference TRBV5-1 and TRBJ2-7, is KAGVTQTPRYLIKTRGQQVTLSCSPISGHRSVSWYQQTPGQGLQFLFEYFSETQRNKGNFPGRFSGRQFSNSRSEMNVSTLELGDSALYLCASSSPRASGIYEQYFGPGTRLTVT.